The rows below give T cell receptor beta chains drawn from one sample of a study of blood T cell repertoires in COVID-19. Produced via immunoSEQ multiplex PCR; TCRdb's table is partial and in-frame only. Among about 140,000 clones listed, 84% were seen once. The sample comprised peripheral blood. The receptors here all came from a man aged 25-40 years with COVID-19, enrolled during active disease. CDR3s leave out the opening cysteine and the closing phenylalanine or tryptophan. Size is omitted from some rows. Given values are once, few, many or a class for expanded clones.

v_gene	abundance	j_gene	CDR3aa
TRBV3-1/TRBV3-2	.	TRBJ2-3	ASSQGHLTDTQY
TRBV25-1	.	TRBJ1-1	ASSLGDTEAF
TRBV19	.	TRBJ2-3	ASSTSVSTNRDTQY
TRBV30	.	TRBJ1-2	AWSVISIYGYT
TRBV28	.	TRBJ1-6	ASRGGGIPLH
TRBV28	.	TRBJ1-5	ASSRGTGPQPQH
TRBV5-4	.	TRBJ2-7	ASSLGGRAAYEQY
TRBV2	.	TRBJ1-2	ASSGEGRVYGYT
TRBV9	.	TRBJ2-5	ASSTSGSRETQY
TRBV5-4	.	TRBJ2-3	ASSGPGLEITDTQY
TRBV28	many	TRBJ1-1	ASTTSNEAF
TRBV6-2/TRBV6-3	.	TRBJ2-7	ASSRTSGTYEQY
TRBV6-5	once	TRBJ1-4	ASGRGGTNEKLF
TRBV5-1	.	TRBJ1-1	ASSAQGNTEAF
TRBV30	.	TRBJ1-2	AWKYGSNYGYT
TRBV10-3	few	TRBJ1-5	AIPEGRGAGGREPQH
TRBV19	.	TRBJ2-7	ASMPGGSYEQY
TRBV4-2	.	TRBJ2-5	ASSRGVQAGEKTQY
TRBV7-9	many	TRBJ2-1	ASSLLGPNEQF
TRBV7-2	once	TRBJ2-3	ASSSDTASNTQY
TRBV5-1	.	TRBJ2-1	ASSLGTAYNEQF
TRBV7-9	.	TRBJ1-4	ASSSWGWGSGEKLF
TRBV6-5	.	TRBJ2-1	ASSYGTSGSGEQF
TRBV27	.	TRBJ1-2	ASSLRGQGVGGYT
TRBV20-1	.	TRBJ1-2	SASPVYGYT
TRBV6-5	.	TRBJ1-2	ASSLGQGAPGGYT
TRBV4-1	.	TRBJ2-1	ASSQGGRSNNEQF
TRBV11-2	.	TRBJ1-1	ASSGQGGTEAF
TRBV4-1	.	TRBJ2-1	ASSRISGLAGDNEQF
TRBV6-5	.	TRBJ2-2	ASSRQRGDTGELF
TRBV11-3	.	TRBJ1-2	ASSLGGTGANYGYT
TRBV3-1/TRBV3-2	.	TRBJ1-2	ASSRQTDFPYGYT
TRBV9	.	TRBJ2-3	ASSVGPGHTDTQY
TRBV27	.	TRBJ1-6	ASRMTGSNSPLH
TRBV27	.	TRBJ2-1	ASSSGLAGGNEQF
TRBV2	.	TRBJ2-5	ASSIREQETQY
TRBV27	.	TRBJ2-5	ASSLSRSGPGTQY
TRBV7-3	.	TRBJ2-1	ASSSGLAGVDEQF
TRBV3-1/TRBV3-2	.	TRBJ1-1	ASSQVSTEAF
TRBV7-6	.	TRBJ2-7	ASSYSDSSYEQY